These 28 T cell receptor beta chains originate from one sample sequenced in a study of Siglec-9 on CD8 T cells in melanoma. Profiled with immunoSEQ multiplex PCR; TCRdb holds only in-frame clones, not every one. The sample shows around 39,000 clones, 80% to 85% of them seen only once. Sequencing used Siglec-9- CD8+ T cells sorted from blood. The receptors come from a human donor in good health.

V is TRBV6-1 and J is TRBJ2-2, with D maybe TRBD1 (6 bases). Trimming removed 8 bases at V and 3 bases at J, with 13 bases between. CDR3 length: 14 residues. Per the germline V gene, CDR1 is MNHNS and CDR2 is SASEGT. CDR3 sequence reads: CASAPEGDTGELFF. In DNA form, the CDR3 reads TGTGCCAGCGCCCCAGAGGGGGACACCGGGGAGCTGTTTTTT.

This clone was detected only a few times. V is TRBV5-1 and J is TRBJ1-1; D gene ambiguous. V was pared by 0 bases and J by 1 base, with 10 bases between. Germline assignment: CDR1 SGHRS and CDR2 YFSETQ. This CDR3 is 15 amino acids long. The CDR3 loop is CASSLVADSNTEAFF. CDR3 in DNA: TGCGCCAGCAGCTTGGTTGCGGATTCGAACACTGAAGCTTTCTTT.

The chain employs TRBV7-9 and TRBJ1-1; D uncertain. Germline V gives CDR1 SEHNR, CDR2 FQNEAQ (reference sequence). V lost 1 base to trimming and J lost 1 base, with 4 bases between them. The CDR3 length is 13 residues. CDR3 region: CASSLDPNTEAFF. In DNA, the CDR3 is TGTGCCAGCAGCTTAGACCCGAACACTGAAGCTTTCTTT.

The V and J genes are TRBV7-3 and TRBJ2-2; D not certain. Germline values: CDR1 SGHTA, CDR2 FQGTGA. V gave up 0 bases and J gave up 0 bases, with 5 bases separating them. This CDR3 has 15 amino acids. The CDR3 sequence is CASSLTGANTGELFF. In nucleotides, the CDR3 is TGTGCCAGCAGCTTAACTGGGGCGAACACCGGGGAGCTGTTTTTT.

In its sample, this clone was seen a few times. The chain carries TRBV6-5 and TRBJ1-2; D gene unclear. V dropped 7 bases and J dropped 4 bases, with 13 bases sitting between them. Germline V CDR1 and CDR2: MNHEY, SVGAGI. The CDR3 consists of 13 residues. The CDR3 DNA follows: TGTGCCAGCACCTACCAGGCAGGCTATGGCTACACCTTC. Amino acid sequence: CASTYQAGYGYTF.

This clone is a singleton in its sample. The V and J genes are TRBV7-9 and TRBJ2-1; possibly TRBD2 for D (5 bases). The V end was cut by 4 bases, the J end by 8 bases, with 9 bases between. The CDR3 runs to 12 residues. The V gene's germline CDR1 is SEHNR and CDR2 FQNEAQ (reference sequence). Here the CDR3 DNA reads TGTGCCAGCAGCTCTACTAGTTATGAGCAGTTCTTC. Protein: CASSSTSYEQFF.

This chain joins TRBV7-8 and TRBJ1-4; D gene unclear. CDR3 length: 14 residues. The V gene's germline CDR1 is SGHVS and CDR2 FQNEAQ. Deletions cut 3 bases from V and 4 bases from J, with 9 bases between. CDR3 coding DNA: TGTGCCAGCAGCTTCCGGGATGTTAATGAAAAACTGTTTTTT. It yields the protein CASSFRDVNEKLFF.

This clone was picked up a small number of times. V usage is TRBV27 and J usage is TRBJ1-1, with D hard to call. From germline, CDR1 is MNHEY and CDR2 SMNVEV (reference sequence). The CDR3 extends over 15 amino acids. The V end was cut by 8 bases, the J end by 2 bases, with 18 bases between. The CDR3, as DNA: TGTGCCAGCCTCTATGTCCGAGGAGTAAACACTGAAGCTTTCTTT. Protein product: CASLYVRGVNTEAFF.

This chain connects TRBV7-9 to TRBJ2-5, with TRBD2 matching over 10 bases. This CDR3 has 15 residues. Per the germline V gene, CDR1 is SEHNR and CDR2 is FQNEAQ (reference sequence). V trimming: 2 bases; J trimming: 1 base; junction bases outside the gene matches: 1. DNA for the CDR3: TGTGCCAGCAGCTTACTAGCGGGGGCCCAAGAGACCCAGTACTTC. It is translated as CASSLLAGAQETQYF.

CDR3 sequence reads: CASSELGAPLHF. CDR3 in DNA: TGTGCCAGCAGTGAACTGGGGGCACCCCTCCACTTT. V and J are TRBV27 and TRBJ1-6; a possible D gene is TRBD1 (5 bases). The CDR3 is 12 amino acids. Germline V CDR1 and CDR2: MNHEY, SMNVEV (reference sequence). V dropped 5 bases and J dropped 11 bases, with 10 bases sitting between them.

The CDR3 sequence is CASSLSTGGRSNEQYF. The CDR3 DNA sequence: TGTGCCAGCAGTTTATCGACCGGAGGTCGGAGTAACGAGCAGTACTTC. V is TRBV27 and J is TRBJ2-7, with a possible D match to TRBD2 (5 bases). V lost 0 bases and J 5 bases, leaving 17 bases between the germline ends. There are 16 residues in the CDR3. Germline assignment: CDR1 MNHEY and CDR2 SMNVEV (reference sequence).

V and J are TRBV19 and TRBJ2-1; 12 nucleotides align to TRBD2. Losses at the gene ends were 6 bases for V and 7 bases for J; bases not matched to a gene: 7. The CDR3 is made up of 15 amino acids. Germline CDR1 and CDR2: LNHDA and SQIVND (reference sequence). CDR3 in DNA: TGTGCCAGTAGCCTGGGGCTAGCGGGGGGGAATGAGCAGTTCTTC. Translated, it gives CASSLGLAGGNEQFF.

The CDR3 sequence is CASSEGTGFTDTQYF. CDR3 nucleotide sequence: TGTGCCAGCAGTGAAGGGACAGGCTTCACAGATACGCAGTATTTT. This sequence joins TRBV2 and TRBJ2-3, with TRBD1 matching over 7 bases. Trimming took 1 base from V and 2 from J; bases not matched to a gene: 3. CDR3 size: 15 residues. Germline V gives CDR1 SNHLY, CDR2 FYNNEI. Supplemented by reference TRBV2 and TRBJ2-3, the full variable domain reads EPEVTQTPSHQVTQMGQEVILRCVPISNHLYFYWYRQILGQKVEFLVSFYNNEISEKSEIFDDQFSVERPDGSNFTLKIRSTKLEDSAMYFCASSEGTGFTDTQYFGPGTRLTVL.

The gene calls are TRBV5-1 and TRBJ2-7, with TRBD2 matching over 8 bases. The V gene's germline CDR1 is SGHRS and CDR2 YFSETQ. Unmatched junction bases numbered 2, after V lost 1 base and J lost 2 bases. This CDR3 is 14 amino acids long. The CDR3 DNA reads TGCGCCAGCAGCTTGCCGGGAGGGACCTACGAGCAGTACTTC. Amino acids: CASSLPGGTYEQYF.

The genes are TRBV10-3 and TRBJ2-1, with 11 nucleotides matching TRBD2. From germline, CDR1 is ENHRY and CDR2 SYGVKD. J was trimmed by 5 bases and V by 8 bases; bases with no gene match: 5. This CDR3 spans 14 amino acids. CDR3 sequence (DNA): TGTGCCATCGGGGGGACTAGCGGAAACAATGAGCAGTTCTTC. This gives the protein CAIGGTSGNNEQFF.

This chain connects TRBV10-3 to TRBJ2-7; 8 positions match TRBD1. J gave up 2 bases and V 6 bases, and 6 bases lay outside the gene matches. CDR1 and CDR2 (germline): ENHRY, SYGVKD. CDR3 length equals 14 residues. CDR3 in amino acids: CAIRTGAYTYEQYF. DNA for the CDR3: TGTGCCATCAGGACAGGGGCCTATACCTACGAGCAGTACTTC.

V and J are TRBV6-5 and TRBJ2-3; possibly TRBD2 for D (5 bases). The V end was cut by 3 bases, the J end by 0 bases, with 7 bases between. The CDR3 runs 14 residues. CDR1 is MNHEY, CDR2 SVGAGI, per germline. Here the CDR3 reads CASSYERSTDTQYF. The CDR3 DNA sequence: TGTGCCAGCAGTTATGAGCGGAGCACAGATACGCAGTATTTT.

The rearrangement uses TRBV11-3 and TRBJ1-1; D is possibly TRBD1 (5 bases). V was cut by 5 bases and J by 3 bases, with 13 bases left in between. The length of the CDR3 is 14 residues. Germline CDR1 SGHNT, CDR2 YENEEA. The CDR3 DNA sequence: TGTGCCAGCAGCCCCCGTCGGGGGGACACTGAAGCTTTCTTT. This sequence encodes CASSPRRGDTEAFF.

The chain has TRBV6-6 and TRBJ1-2, with D maybe TRBD1 (6 bases). The V gene lost 7 bases and the J gene lost 4 bases, with 13 bases spanning the gap. This CDR3 has 13 residues. Germline V CDR1 and CDR2: MNHNY, SVGAGI (reference sequence). The CDR3 region is CASNDRPFYGYTF. The CDR3 DNA follows: TGTGCCAGCAACGACAGGCCCTTCTATGGCTACACCTTC.

V gene TRBV5-6 combines with J gene TRBJ1-3; a possible D gene is TRBD1 (6 bases). The V gene lost 0 bases and the J gene lost 4 bases, with 14 bases spanning the gap. The CDR3 runs to 16 residues. The germline CDR1 and CDR2 sequences are SGHDT and YYEEEE. The CDR3 region is CASSLVGTRGGNTIYF. The CDR3 nucleotides are TGTGCCAGCAGCTTGGTGGGGACAAGAGGCGGAAACACCATATATTTT.

This chain uses TRBV7-9 with TRBJ2-1, with 10 bases aligning to TRBD1. The germline V gene encodes CDR1 SEHNR and CDR2 FQNEAQ (reference sequence). V shed 4 bases and J 5 bases; nucleotides not matched to a gene: 8. This CDR3 has 16 amino acids. The CDR3 DNA is TGTGCCAGCAGCTCTCCGGGACAGGGGAAGAACAATGAGCAGTTCTTC. Translating it yields CASSSPGQGKNNEQFF. Drawing the rest from reference TRBV7-9 and TRBJ2-1, the complete variable domain is DTGVSQNPRHKITKRGQNVTFRCDPISEHNRLYWYRQTLGQGPEFLTYFQNEAQLEKSRLLSDRFSAERPKGSFSTLEIQRTEQGDSAMYLCASSSPGQGKNNEQFFGPGTRLTVL.

This chain connects TRBV28 to TRBJ1-2, with TRBD1 matching over 7 bases. J lost 4 bases, V lost 6 bases, and 8 bases had no gene match. There are 14 residues in the CDR3. Germline V gives CDR1 MDHEN, CDR2 SYDVKM. The CDR3: CASSTTGALYGYTF. As DNA, the CDR3 is TGTGCCAGCAGCACTACAGGGGCCCTCTATGGCTACACCTTC.

As regards this clone: The germline gene is not matched at one end of the junction; a read error may be the cause. The V gene is TRBV7-7, the J gene TRBJ2-7, with 15 bases identical to TRBD2. The germline V gene encodes CDR1 SSHAT and CDR2 FNYEAQ (reference sequence). This CDR3 contains 15 residues. The CDR3 region has the DNA TGTGCTAGCAGCCCGGGACTAGCGGGAGGCTACGAGCAGTACTTC. It specifies CASSPGLAGGYEQYF. Full variable domain (outside the CDR3, taken from reference TRBV7-7 and TRBJ2-7): GAGVSQSPRYKVTKRGQDVTLRCDPISSHATLYWYQQALGQGPEFLTYFNYEAQPDKSGLPSDRFSAERPEGSISTLTIQRTEQRDSAMYRCASSPGLAGGYEQYFGPGTRLTVT.

V and J are TRBV4-2 and TRBJ2-5; either TRBD1 or TRBD2 may fit D (5 bases each). CDR3 size: 16 residues. Trimming removed 0 bases at V and 7 bases at J, with 18 bases between. The germline CDR1 and CDR2 sequences are LGHNA and YNFKEQ. CDR3 amino acids: CASSQDRSGTTGTQYF. CDR3 coding DNA: TGTGCCAGCAGCCAAGATCGTTCAGGGACCACGGGGACCCAGTACTTC.

The rearrangement uses TRBV5-5 and TRBJ1-5; TRBD1 is a possible D gene (6 bases). In germline, CDR1 is SGHKS, CDR2 YYEKEE (reference sequence). Between the trimmed V and J ends, which lost 3 bases and 4 bases, there was a span of 11 bases. This CDR3 is 14 amino acids long. The CDR3 coding sequence is TGTGCCAGCAGCTCCACCGGGACAAATCAGCCCCAGCATTTT. Encoded protein: CASSSTGTNQPQHF.

V gene TRBV4-1 combines with J gene TRBJ2-7; D call uncertain. The ends were cut back, 4 bases at V and 6 bases at J, with 13 bases in the middle. Germline V gene lookup returns CDR1 MGHRA and CDR2 YSYEKL. CDR3 size: 13 residues. CDR3 nucleotide sequence: TGCGCCAGCAGCCCCGATCCTTCGGGCGAGCAGTACTTC. Translated, it gives CASSPDPSGEQYF.

V and J are TRBV6-5 and TRBJ2-7, with D uncertain. Looked up from germline, CDR1 is MNHEY and CDR2 is SVGAGI. The V end lost 0 bases, the J end lost 5 bases, and 8 bases lay between the germline ends. The CDR3 has 13 residues. In DNA, the CDR3 is TGTGCCAGCAGTTACTCGTGGATCGACGAGCAGTACTTC. Translating it yields CASSYSWIDEQYF.

The J gene is TRBJ2-7, the V gene TRBV4-1, with D possibly TRBD1 on 5 matching bases. The V gene lost 1 base and the J gene lost 0 bases, with 16 bases spanning the gap. The CDR3 sequence is 17 residues long. In germline, CDR1 is MGHRA, CDR2 YSYEKL. CDR3: CASSQVVGPGSSYEQYF. In DNA, the CDR3 is TGCGCCAGCAGCCAAGTGGTGGGGCCAGGAAGCTCCTACGAGCAGTACTTC.